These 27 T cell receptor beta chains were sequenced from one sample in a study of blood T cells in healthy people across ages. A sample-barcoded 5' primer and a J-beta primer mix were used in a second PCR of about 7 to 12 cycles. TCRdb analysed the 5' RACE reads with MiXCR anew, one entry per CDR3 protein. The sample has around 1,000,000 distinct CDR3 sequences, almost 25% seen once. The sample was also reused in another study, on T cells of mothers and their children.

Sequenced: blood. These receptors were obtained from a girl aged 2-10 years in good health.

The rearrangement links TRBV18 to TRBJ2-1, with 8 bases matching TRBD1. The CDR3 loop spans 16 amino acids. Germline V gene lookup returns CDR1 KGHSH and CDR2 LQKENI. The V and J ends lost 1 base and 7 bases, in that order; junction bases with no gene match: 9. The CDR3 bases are TGTGCCAGCTCACCACTCGGACAGGGTACGTTGAATGAGCAGTTCTTC. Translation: CASSPLGQGTLNEQFF.

The CDR3 DNA sequence: TGTGCCAGCAGTTATGGCGGGAGGGATAGAGATATCACAGATACGCAGTATTTT. Encoded protein: CASSYGGRDRDITDTQYF. V and J are TRBV12-3 or TRBV12-4 and TRBJ2-3; 9 positions agree with TRBD2. J gave up 2 bases and V 4 bases, and 13 bases lay outside the gene matches. The CDR3 length is 18 residues.

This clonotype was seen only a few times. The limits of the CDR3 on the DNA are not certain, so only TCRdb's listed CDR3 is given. CDR3 sequence: CASVGGGSDNEQLF. The chain couples TRBV7-9 to TRBJ2-1; the table's D call of TRBD2 was not tested on the DNA. Including both end residues, the CDR3 is 14 amino acids long. Germline V gene lookup returns CDR1 SEHNR and CDR2 FQNEAQ (reference sequence).

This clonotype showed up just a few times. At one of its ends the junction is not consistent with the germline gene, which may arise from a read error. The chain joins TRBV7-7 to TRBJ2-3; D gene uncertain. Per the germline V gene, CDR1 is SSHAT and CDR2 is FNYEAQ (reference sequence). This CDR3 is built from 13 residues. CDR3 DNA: TGTGCTAGCAGCTTAGACAAGGAAAATACGCAGTATTTT. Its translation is CASSLDKENTQYF.

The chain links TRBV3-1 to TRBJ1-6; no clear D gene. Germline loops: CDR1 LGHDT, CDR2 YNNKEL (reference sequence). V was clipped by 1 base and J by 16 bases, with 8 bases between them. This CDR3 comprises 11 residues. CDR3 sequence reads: CASSQGSSLHF. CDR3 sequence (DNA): TGTGCCAGCAGCCAAGGCAGTTCGCTCCACTTT.

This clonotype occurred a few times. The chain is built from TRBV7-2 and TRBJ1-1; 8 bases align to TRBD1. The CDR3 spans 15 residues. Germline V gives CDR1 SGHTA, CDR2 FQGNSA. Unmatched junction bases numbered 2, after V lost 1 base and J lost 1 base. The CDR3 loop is CASSLGQGKNTEAFF. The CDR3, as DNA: TGTGCCAGCAGCTTAGGACAGGGGAAGAACACTGAAGCTTTCTTT.

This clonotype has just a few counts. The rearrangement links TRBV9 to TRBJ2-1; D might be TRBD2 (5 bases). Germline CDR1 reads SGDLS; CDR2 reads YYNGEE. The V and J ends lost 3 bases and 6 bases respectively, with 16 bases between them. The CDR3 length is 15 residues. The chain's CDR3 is CASSARAEMRNEQFF. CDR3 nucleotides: TGTGCCAGCAGCGCGCGAGCGGAGATGCGCAATGAGCAGTTCTTC.

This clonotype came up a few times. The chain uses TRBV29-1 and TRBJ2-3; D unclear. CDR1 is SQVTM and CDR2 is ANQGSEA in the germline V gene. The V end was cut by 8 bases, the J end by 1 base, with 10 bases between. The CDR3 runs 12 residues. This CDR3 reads CSQKRGTDTQYF. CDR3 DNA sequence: TGCAGCCAGAAAAGGGGCACAGATACGCAGTATTTT.

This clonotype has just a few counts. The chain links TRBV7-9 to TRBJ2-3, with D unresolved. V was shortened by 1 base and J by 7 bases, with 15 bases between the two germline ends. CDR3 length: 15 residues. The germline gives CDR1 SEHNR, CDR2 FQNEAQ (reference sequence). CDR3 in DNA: TGTGCCAGCAGCTTAGGGGGAACCCAAGCTCATACGCAGTATTTT. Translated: CASSLGGTQAHTQYF.

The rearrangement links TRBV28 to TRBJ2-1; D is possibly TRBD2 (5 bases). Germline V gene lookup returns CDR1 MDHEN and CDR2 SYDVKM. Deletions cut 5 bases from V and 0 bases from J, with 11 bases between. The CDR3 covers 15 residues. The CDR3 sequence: CASSLILGSYNEQFF. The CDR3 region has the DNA TGTGCCAGCAGTCTGATACTAGGCTCCTACAATGAGCAGTTCTTC.

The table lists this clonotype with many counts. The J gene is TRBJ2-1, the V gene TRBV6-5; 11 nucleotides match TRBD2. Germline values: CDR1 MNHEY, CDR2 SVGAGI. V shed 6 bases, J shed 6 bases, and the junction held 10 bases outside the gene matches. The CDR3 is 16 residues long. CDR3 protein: CASSRLAGGGGNEQFF. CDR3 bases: TGTGCCAGCAGCCGGCTAGCGGGGGGCGGGGGCAATGAGCAGTTCTTC.

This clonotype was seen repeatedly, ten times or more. The CDR3 sequence: CASSLDRGVYGYTF. CDR3 sequence (DNA): TGTGCCAGCAGCTTGGACAGGGGAGTTTATGGCTACACCTTC. The chain recombines TRBV7-2 with TRBJ1-2, with 9 bases identical to TRBD1. J gave up 5 bases and V 3 bases, and 4 bases lay outside the gene matches. Germline CDR1 and CDR2: SGHTA and FQGNSA. The CDR3 sequence is 14 residues long. Full variable domain (missing parts from reference TRBV7-2 and TRBJ1-2): GAGVSQSPSNKVTEKGKDVELRCDPISGHTALYWYRQSLGQGLEFLIYFQGNSAPDKSGLPSDRFSAERTGGSVSTLTIQRTQQEDSAVYLCASSLDRGVYGYTFGSGTRLTVV.

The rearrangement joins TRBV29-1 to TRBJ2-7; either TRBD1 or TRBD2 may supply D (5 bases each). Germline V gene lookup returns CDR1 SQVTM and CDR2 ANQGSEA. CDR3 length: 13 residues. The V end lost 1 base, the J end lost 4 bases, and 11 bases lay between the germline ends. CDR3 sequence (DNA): TGCAGCGTTGAAGGCCAGAGGGGTTACGAGCAGTACTTC. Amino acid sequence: CSVEGQRGYEQYF.

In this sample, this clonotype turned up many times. The CDR3 nucleotides are TGCGCCAGCAGCTTGGCGGGCGTAAGGGAGCTGTTTTTT. This translates into CASSLAGVRELFF. The rearrangement joins TRBV5-1 to TRBJ2-2; D is ambiguous. CDR3 size: 13 residues. With 0 bases removed from V and 9 bases from J, the gap between germline ends came to 9 bases. Germline V gene lookup returns CDR1 SGHRS and CDR2 YFSETQ.

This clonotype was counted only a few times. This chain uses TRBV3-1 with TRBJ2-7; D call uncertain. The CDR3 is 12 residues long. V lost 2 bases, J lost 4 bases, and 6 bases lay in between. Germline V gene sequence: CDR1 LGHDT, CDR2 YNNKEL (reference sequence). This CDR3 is CASSQRYYEQYF. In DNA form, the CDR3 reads TGTGCCAGCAGCCAAAGGTATTACGAGCAGTACTTC.

CDR3 nucleotide sequence: TGTGCCAGCAGTTTAAGGGAACTGTGGAGTTCGGACACCATATATTTT. Protein product: CASSLRELWSSDTIYF. The gene calls are TRBV28 and TRBJ1-3; D ambiguous. Germline CDR1 and CDR2: MDHEN and SYDVKM. This CDR3 is built from 16 residues. Trimming shortened V by 2 bases and J by 8 bases, and 19 bases separated the two germline ends.

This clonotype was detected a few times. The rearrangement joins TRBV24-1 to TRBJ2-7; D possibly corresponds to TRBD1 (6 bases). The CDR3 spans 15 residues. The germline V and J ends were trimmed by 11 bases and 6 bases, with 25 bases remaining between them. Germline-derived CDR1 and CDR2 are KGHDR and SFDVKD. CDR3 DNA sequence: TGTGCCATCTCGTGCATAGGGACATCCGTCTGCGAGCAGTACTTC. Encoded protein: CAISCIGTSVCEQYF.

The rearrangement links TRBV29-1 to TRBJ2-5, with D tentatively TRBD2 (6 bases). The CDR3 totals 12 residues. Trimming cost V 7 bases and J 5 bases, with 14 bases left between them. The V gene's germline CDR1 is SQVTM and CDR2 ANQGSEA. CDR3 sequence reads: CSAERVRETQYF. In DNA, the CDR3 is TGCAGCGCGGAGCGGGTGAGGGAGACCCAGTACTTC.

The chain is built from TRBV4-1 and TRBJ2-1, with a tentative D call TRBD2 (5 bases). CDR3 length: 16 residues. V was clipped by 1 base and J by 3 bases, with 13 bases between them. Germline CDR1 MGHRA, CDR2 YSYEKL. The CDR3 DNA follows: TGCGCCAGCAGCCAAGCTGAAGCGGCCGGCTACAATGAGCAGTTCTTC. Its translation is CASSQAEAAGYNEQFF.

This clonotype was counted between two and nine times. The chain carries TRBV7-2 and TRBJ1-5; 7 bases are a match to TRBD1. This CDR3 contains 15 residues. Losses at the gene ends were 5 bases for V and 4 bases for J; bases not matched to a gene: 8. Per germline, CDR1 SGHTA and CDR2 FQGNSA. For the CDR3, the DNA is TGTGCCAGCAGCAACCCCGGGACAGATAATCAGCCCCAGCATTTT. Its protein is CASSNPGTDNQPQHF.

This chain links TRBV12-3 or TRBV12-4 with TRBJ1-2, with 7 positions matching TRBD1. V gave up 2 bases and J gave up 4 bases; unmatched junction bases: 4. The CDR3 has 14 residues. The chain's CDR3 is CASSLPGTAYGYTF. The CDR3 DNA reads TGTGCCAGCAGTTTACCCGGGACAGCCTATGGCTACACCTTC.

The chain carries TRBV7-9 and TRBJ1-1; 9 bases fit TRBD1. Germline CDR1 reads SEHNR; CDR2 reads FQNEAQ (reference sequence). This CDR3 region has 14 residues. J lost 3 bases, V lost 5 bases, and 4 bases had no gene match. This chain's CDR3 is CASSRTGVDTEAFF. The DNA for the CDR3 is TGTGCCAGCAGCCGGACAGGGGTGGACACTGAAGCTTTCTTT. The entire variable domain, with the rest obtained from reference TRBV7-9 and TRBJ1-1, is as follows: DTGVSQNPRHKITKRGQNVTFRCDPISEHNRLYWYRQTLGQGPEFLTYFQNEAQLEKSRLLSDRFSAERPKGSFSTLEIQRTEQGDSAMYLCASSRTGVDTEAFFGQGTRLTVV.

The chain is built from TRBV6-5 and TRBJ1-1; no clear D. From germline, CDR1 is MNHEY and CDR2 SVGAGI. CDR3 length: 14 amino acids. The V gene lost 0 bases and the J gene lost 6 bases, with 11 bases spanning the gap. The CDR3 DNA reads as TGTGCCAGCAGTTACTCCAAGGGCGGACCTGAAGCTTTCTTT. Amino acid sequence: CASSYSKGGPEAFF.

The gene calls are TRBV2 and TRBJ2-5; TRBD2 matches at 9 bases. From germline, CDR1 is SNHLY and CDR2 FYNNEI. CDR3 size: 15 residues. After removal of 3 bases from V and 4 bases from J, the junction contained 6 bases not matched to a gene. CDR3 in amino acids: CASSEDSGGLETQYF. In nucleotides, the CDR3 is TGTGCCAGCAGTGAGGATAGCGGGGGACTAGAGACCCAGTACTTC.

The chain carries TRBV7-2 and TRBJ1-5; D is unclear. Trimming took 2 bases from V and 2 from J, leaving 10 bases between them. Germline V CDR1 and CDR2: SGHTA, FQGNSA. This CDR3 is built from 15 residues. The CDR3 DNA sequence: TGTGCCAGCAGCTTAAATACTCAGGGCAATCAGCCCCAGCATTTT. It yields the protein CASSLNTQGNQPQHF.

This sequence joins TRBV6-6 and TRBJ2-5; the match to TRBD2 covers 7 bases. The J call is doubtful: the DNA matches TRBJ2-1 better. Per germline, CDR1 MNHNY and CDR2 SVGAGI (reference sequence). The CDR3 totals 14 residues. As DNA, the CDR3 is TGTGCCAGCGAAATTCAGACTAGCATCGATGAGCAGTTCTTC. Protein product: CASEIQTSIDEQFF.

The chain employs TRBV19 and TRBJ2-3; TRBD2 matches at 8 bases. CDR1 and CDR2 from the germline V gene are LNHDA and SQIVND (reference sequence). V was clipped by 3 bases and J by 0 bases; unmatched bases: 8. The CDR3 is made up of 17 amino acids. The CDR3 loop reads CASSMTRLASSTDTQYF. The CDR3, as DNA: TGTGCCAGTAGTATGACTCGACTAGCGTCTAGCACAGATACGCAGTATTTT. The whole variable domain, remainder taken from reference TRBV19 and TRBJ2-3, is DGGITQSPKYLFRKEGQNVTLSCEQNLNHDAMYWYRQDPGQGLRLIYYSQIVNDFQKGDIAEGYSVSREKKESFPLTVTSAQKNPTAFYLCASSMTRLASSTDTQYFGPGTRLTVL.